A single sample gave rise to the 2 T cell receptor beta chains below, sequenced in a study of T cell repertoires in cytomegalovirus infection. TCRdb reprocessed the reads via MiXCR and lists one record per CDR3 protein. The table has 640,000 or so distinct CDR3 sequences, roughly 36% seen once. No antigens are known for them. Sequencing was performed on cultured PBMCs, taken from culture after CMV antigen stimulation. These receptors all stem from a human donor in good health (CMV status not recorded). Some clones in this sample may be carry-over from other donors' samples.

The chain combines TRBV12-3 or TRBV12-4 with TRBJ2-4; TRBD2 agrees at 13 bases. Unmatched junction bases numbered 6, after V lost 4 bases and J lost 3 bases. The CDR3 totals 17 residues. In nucleotides, the CDR3 is TGTGCCAGCAGTTCCAGGACTAGCGGGAGTGGCAAAAACATTCAGTACTTC. Translation gives CASSSRTSGSGKNIQYF.

This clonotype was seen a few times. The chain employs TRBV20-1 and TRBJ1-5; maybe TRBD1 (6 bases). The CDR3 loop spans 14 amino acids. V was trimmed by 0 bases and J by 9 bases, leaving 15 bases between them. The germline CDR1 and CDR2 sequences are DFQATT and SNEGSKA (reference sequence). CDR3 sequence (DNA): TGCAGTGCTAGAGAAGGACAGTCCCATGGGCCCCAGCATTTT. It specifies CSAREGQSHGPQHF.